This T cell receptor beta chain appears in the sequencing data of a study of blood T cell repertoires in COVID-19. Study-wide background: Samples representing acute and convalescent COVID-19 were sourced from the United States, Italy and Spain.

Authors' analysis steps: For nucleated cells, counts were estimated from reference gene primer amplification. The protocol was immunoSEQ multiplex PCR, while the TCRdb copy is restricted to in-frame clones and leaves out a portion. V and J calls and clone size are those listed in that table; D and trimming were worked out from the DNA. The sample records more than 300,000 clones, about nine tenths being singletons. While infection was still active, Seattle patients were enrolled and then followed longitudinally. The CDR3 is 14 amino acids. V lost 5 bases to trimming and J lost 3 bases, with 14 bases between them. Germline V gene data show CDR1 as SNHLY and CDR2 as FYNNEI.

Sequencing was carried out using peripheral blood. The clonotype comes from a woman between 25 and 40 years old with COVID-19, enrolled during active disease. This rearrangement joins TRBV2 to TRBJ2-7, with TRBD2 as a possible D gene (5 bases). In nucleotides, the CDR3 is TGTGCCAGCAGTAAAGAACTAGGCCTCTACGAGCAGTACTTC. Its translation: CASSKELGLYEQYF. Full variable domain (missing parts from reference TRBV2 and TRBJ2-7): EPEVTQTPSHQVTQMGQEVILRCVPISNHLYFYWYRQILGQKVEFLVSFYNNEISEKSEIFDDQFSVERPDGSNFTLKIRSTKLEDSAMYFCASSKELGLYEQYFGPGTRLTVT.